This entry lists 3 T cell receptor beta chains sequenced from one sample in a study of human T cells and chemical hapten exposure. Documented time point: patch test 1, 2 weeks after DPC sensitization. The sample's treatment: therapeutic diphenylcyclopropenone sensitization with weekly scalp DPC. TCRdb recomputed calls from the RACE reads with MiXCR, one row per CDR3 protein. The sample carries some 180,000 distinct CDR3 sequences, around 24% recorded once. Sequencing was performed on whole blood, taken in connection with sensitization to the hapten diphenylcyclopropenone (DPC). Receptors originate from a woman aged 50 to 60 with alopecia areata. Some clones in this sample may be carry-over from other donors' samples.

The J gene is TRBJ2-1, the V gene TRBV12-3 or TRBV12-4; 10 bases map to TRBD2. The CDR3 extends over 15 amino acids. Trimming removed 3 bases from V and 7 bases from J; junction bases left unmatched: 6. The CDR3 spells CASSLLAGDWNEQFF. Written as DNA, the CDR3 is TGTGCCAGCAGTTTGCTAGCGGGAGATTGGAATGAGCAGTTCTTC.

A word on this clonotype: Compared with germline, one end of the junction differs, possibly owing to a read error. The rearrangement joins TRBV11-2 to TRBJ2-6, with TRBD2 matching 8 bases. Germline-derived CDR1 and CDR2 are SGHAT and FQNNGV. The CDR3 extends over 17 amino acids. This CDR3 reads CANSPGTRSSGANVLTF. The DNA for the CDR3 is TGTGCCAACAGCCCCGGGACTAGGAGCTCTGGGGCCAACGTCCTGACTTTC.

The sample holds a few counts of this clonotype. This chain connects TRBV15 to TRBJ1-5; 7 positions agree with TRBD1. With V trimmed by 3 bases and J by 11 bases, 16 bases remained unmatched. CDR1 is LNHNV, CDR2 YYDKDF, per germline (reference sequence). The CDR3 covers 16 residues. CDR3 sequence: CATSSDWDSVGRAQHF. CDR3 in DNA: TGTGCCACCAGCAGCGACTGGGACAGTGTCGGGAGGGCCCAGCATTTT.